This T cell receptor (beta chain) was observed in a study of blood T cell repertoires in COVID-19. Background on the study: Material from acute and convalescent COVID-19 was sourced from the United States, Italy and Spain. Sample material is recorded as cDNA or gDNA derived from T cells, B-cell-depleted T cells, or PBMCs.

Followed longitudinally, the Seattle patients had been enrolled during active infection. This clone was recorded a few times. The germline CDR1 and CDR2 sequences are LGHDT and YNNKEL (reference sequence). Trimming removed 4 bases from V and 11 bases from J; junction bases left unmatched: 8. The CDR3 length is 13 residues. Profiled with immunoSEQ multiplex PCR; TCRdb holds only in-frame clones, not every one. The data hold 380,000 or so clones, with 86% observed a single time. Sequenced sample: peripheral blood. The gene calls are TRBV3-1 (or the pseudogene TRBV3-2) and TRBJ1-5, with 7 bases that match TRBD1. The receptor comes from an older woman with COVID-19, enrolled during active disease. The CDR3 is CASSLDREATQHF. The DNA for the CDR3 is TGTGCCAGCAGCCTAGACAGGGAGGCTACCCAGCATTTT.